This section outlines one TCR beta chain sequence together with its context. This sample is drawn from a study of PD-1 and CTLA-4 blockade in melanoma. The CDR3 sequence is 18 residues long. V was clipped by 2 bases and J by 1 base; unmatched bases: 13. Germline V gene sequence: CDR1 LGHDT, CDR2 YNNKEL (reference sequence). The method was immunoSEQ multiplex PCR; TCRdb's version includes in-frame clones alone and lacks a portion of them. Among 30,000 to 35,000 clones, around 93% were seen once, and the ten largest hold roughly 8.6%. The TCR originated in a human donor with melanoma. V gene TRBV3-1 (or the pseudogene TRBV3-2) combines with J gene TRBJ1-1; TRBD1 matches 7 bases. The sample in question was CD8+ T cells from peripheral blood, obtained from a patient given anti-PD-1 treatment. The CDR3 DNA reads TGTGCCAGCAGCCAAATCCAGCTCCGGGGACAGACGAACACTGAAGCTTTCTTT. Translated, it gives CASSQIQLRGQTNTEAFF.